This T cell receptor (beta chain) was observed in a study of blood T cell repertoires in COVID-19. Overall study: Sample material is recorded as cDNA or gDNA derived from T cells, B-cell-depleted T cells, or PBMCs.

This clone was recorded a few times. Trimming took 8 bases from V and 0 from J; bases not matched to a gene: 14. This CDR3 contains 18 residues. Germline V gives CDR1 WSHSY, CDR2 SAAADI. Authors' data handling: Amplification of reference gene primers provided the estimated nucleated cell counts. Using immunoSEQ multiplex PCR, the repertoire was profiled, and TCRdb retains in-frame clones only, with some absent. The V and J calls and the clone size are those of that table, but D and trimming were determined from the DNA. The sample lists 150,000 to 200,000 clones; around 80% were seen once. Those enrolled, adults aged roughly 18 to 95 years, came from roughly 23 US areas.

V and J are TRBV10-2 and TRBJ1-4; 8 bases fit TRBD1. The receptor was derived from a woman in her fifties or sixties who had recovered from COVID-19. The specimen was PBMCs or T cells enriched from blood (not recorded which). The CDR3 sequence: CASRPDREVFATNEKLFF. As DNA, the CDR3 is TGCGCCAGCCGCCCGGACAGGGAGGTTTTTGCAACTAATGAAAAACTGTTTTTT.